This TCR beta chain was captured by sequencing in a study of T cell repertoires in cytomegalovirus infection. Study conclusions and caveats: Cumulative public TCR beta family frequency identified CMV carriers with the relevant HLA.

A single record per CDR3 protein comes from TCRdb applying MiXCR to the reads. This repertoire shows around 750,000 distinct CDR3 sequences, less than 35% found once; its top ten account for under 15%. In germline, CDR1 is LGHDT, CDR2 YNNKEL (reference sequence). V gave up 0 bases and J gave up 2 bases; unmatched junction bases: 4. CDR3 length: 16 residues. In regard to this clonotype: Its antigen is unknown.

This specimen was cultured CD8+ T cells from PBMCs, taken from culture after CMV antigen stimulation. The chain uses TRBV3-1 and TRBJ2-7; the match to TRBD2 covers 10 bases. The clonotype comes from a human donor in good health (CMV status not recorded). Some clones in this sample may be carry-over from other donors' samples. The CDR3 DNA is TGTGCCAGCAGCCAAGAGGAAGCGGGGGGGCCCTACGAGCAGTACTTC. Its translation: CASSQEEAGGPYEQYF.